These T cell receptor beta chains were read from a single sample in a study of T cell changes during pregnancy in multiple sclerosis. Clones were sequenced by immunoSEQ multiplex PCR, and TCRdb holds only the in-frame ones, with some missing. The data contain approximately 40,000 clones, 95% to 97% of them singletons. The sample here was peripheral blood, taken in the second trimester of pregnancy. The receptors were sampled from a female donor with multiple sclerosis, enrolled in a pregnancy study. CDR3s include the opening cysteine and the closing phenylalanine or tryptophan. A D gene is named only where the DNA matches it firmly. Clone size is not always given. Where it is, it says once, few, many or a class for expanded clones.

TRBV6-1,-,-,TRBJ2-7,CASSEARGSPYEQYF,TGTGCCAGCAGTGAAGCCCGAGGGAGTCCGTACGAGCAGTACTTC
TRBV5-1,TRBD1,-,TRBJ1-1,CASSVGTGVTEAFF,TGCGCCAGCAGCGTCGGGACAGGGGTAACTGAAGCTTTCTTT
TRBV27,TRBD2,-,TRBJ2-5,CASRRAGGRQETQYF,TGTGCCAGCAGAAGAGCGGGAGGCCGCCAAGAGACCCAGTACTTC
TRBV5-1,TRBD1,once,TRBJ2-2,CASSTRPGTGGLGGELFF,TGCGCCAGCAGCACACGCCCCGGGACAGGGGGCTTGGGCGGGGAGCTGTTTTTT
TRBV7-3,TRBD1,-,TRBJ1-5,CASSLLNRGEDQPQHF,TGTGCCAGCAGCCTCCTAAACAGGGGTGAAGATCAGCCCCAGCATTTT
TRBV4-2,TRBD2,-,TRBJ2-2,CASSPTGLAANTGELFF,TGTGCCAGCAGCCCCACGGGACTAGCGGCAAACACCGGGGAGCTGTTTTTT
TRBV2,-,-,TRBJ1-5,CASRPTTGLVPDQPQHF,TGTGCCAGCAGACCTACAACAGGGTTGGTCCCGGATCAGCCCCAGCATTTT
TRBV5-4,-,-,TRBJ2-7,CASSLLGGEQYF,TGTGCCAGCAGCTTGTTAGGGGGCGAGCAGTACTTC
TRBV9,TRBD2,-,TRBJ2-7,CASSVGLAGEYEQYF,TGTGCCAGCAGCGTCGGACTAGCGGGGGAGTACGAGCAGTACTTC
TRBV7-9,-,-,TRBJ2-2,CASSLGGQTNTGELFF,TGTGCCAGCAGCTTGGGGGGACAGACAAACACCGGGGAGCTGTTTTTT